This TCR beta chain was obtained from a study of Ad26.COV2.S vaccination and SARS-CoV-2 variants. Study details: Dosing was one shot or two shots 56 days apart. The study, taken as a whole, reports: Participants given vaccine showed non-spike TCR breadth similar to that of placebo recipients. While placebo recipients had lower spike-specific TCR breadth, vaccine recipients had more.

Points on this clone: Its matching antigen is unknown. Other DNA sequences in the sample encode the same CDR3.

Sequencing used immunoSEQ multiplex PCR; TCRdb keeps in-frame clones, though not all of them. The table includes a few hundred thousand clones, 70% to 90% detected once. V gave up 3 bases and J gave up 0 bases; unmatched junction bases: 4. Looked up from germline, CDR1 is KGHSH and CDR2 is LQKENI. This CDR3 has 17 residues. Treatment specified: 15 to 20 received Ad26.COV2.S at low or high dose, single or two shots; roughly five received placebo; per-sample allocation not given. Sampling was performed 63 days after the first vaccine or placebo injection. At a Boston site, the person donating was an adult of 18-55 years.

This TCR derives from a person between 18 and 65 years old who received the Ad26.COV2.S COVID-19 vaccine or a placebo. The chain is built from TRBV18 and TRBJ2-6, with TRBD1 identical over 8 bases. The starting material was peripheral blood, obtained in a trial of Ad26.COV2.S vaccine versus placebo. CDR3 nucleotides: TGTGCCAGCTCACCCGGGACAGGAGTCTCTGGGGCCAACGTCCTGACTTTC. This translates into CASSPGTGVSGANVLTF.